This TCR beta chain was captured in a study of OX40 agonist ivuxolimab in advanced cancers. Looking at the study overall: Ivuxolimab, which is an agonistic anti-OX40 (CD134) antibody, was administered to the patients.

Broader study findings: CD8+ T cells averaged more expanded clones than CD4+.

Details on this clone: Its antigen is not known.

This CDR3 spans 14 amino acids. V was clipped by 0 bases and J by 10 bases, with 12 bases between them. The germline V gene encodes CDR1 SNHLY and CDR2 FYNNEI. Method: immunoSEQ multiplex PCR; TCRdb's copy keeps in-frame clones and lacks some. The data hold roughly 52,000 clones, with roughly 86% observed a single time. The rearrangement joins TRBV2 to TRBJ1-4; D is unclear. The specimen comprised CD4+ or CD8+ T cells sorted from blood, sampled in a trial of the OX40 agonist ivuxolimab. The receptor was derived from an adult with an advanced solid tumor such as melanoma, head and neck, liver or kidney cancer. CDR3 amino acids: CASSEALVKGKLFF. CDR3 sequence (DNA): TGTGCCAGCAGTGAAGCGCTTGTTAAAGGAAAACTGTTTTTT.